This T cell receptor beta chain was retrieved from a study of shared clonotypes between healthy human individuals. The V gene end was trimmed by 0 bases and the J gene end by 4 bases; junction bases not matched to a gene: 4. The CDR3 has 16 amino acids. Germline values: CDR1 MNHNY, CDR2 SVGAGI (reference sequence). This was a deep-level run. Libraries were prepared by immunoSEQ multiplex PCR; TCRdb keeps only in-frame clonotypes and omits some of them. The data contain about 560,000 clones, around 78% of them singletons. About 84 million PBMCs supplied genomic DNA for unsorted samples. The sample consisted of PBMCs. This sequence was found in a woman aged 40 to 50 in good health. Some clones in this sample may be carry-over from other donors' samples. This chain links TRBV6-6 with TRBJ1-5; 9 nucleotides agree with TRBD1. DNA for the CDR3: TGTGCCAGCAGTTACTCGGGGGACAGGGTGAATCAGCCCCAGCATTTT. It translates to CASSYSGDRVNQPQHF.